The 24 T cell receptor beta chains reported below all come from one sample, sequenced in a study of blood T cell repertoires in COVID-19. The assay was immunoSEQ multiplex PCR, and TCRdb's table has in-frame clones only and misses some. The data show approximately 210,000 clones, approximately 90% seen once. Sequencing was performed on peripheral blood. Receptors originate from a man between 45 and 60 years old with COVID-19, enrolled during active disease.

This clone is judged medium-sized. The gene calls are TRBV7-9 and TRBJ1-1; D ambiguous. The V and J ends lost 5 bases and 3 bases respectively, with 16 bases between them. The CDR3 totals 15 residues. Germline V gene lookup returns CDR1 SEHNR and CDR2 FQNEAQ (reference sequence). CDR3 bases: TGTGCCAGCAGCCTGAGCGTCGGCAGCTACACTGAAGCTTTCTTT. It yields the protein CASSLSVGSYTEAFF.

The chain has TRBV27 and TRBJ2-7; 8 bases align to TRBD1. Germline CDR1 and CDR2: MNHEY and SMNVEV (reference sequence). Germline trimming cut 4 bases from V and 4 bases from J; bases unmatched to any gene: 15. This CDR3 has 17 amino acids. The CDR3 is CASSSLLEDRVWYEQYF. As DNA, the CDR3 is TGTGCCAGCAGTTCACTATTGGAGGACAGGGTATGGTACGAGCAGTACTTC.

The chain links TRBV5-6 to TRBJ1-1, with TRBD1 as a possible D gene (5 bases). Per germline, CDR1 SGHDT and CDR2 YYEEEE. With 4 bases removed from V and 7 bases from J, the gap between germline ends came to 23 bases. The CDR3 consists of 16 residues. The chain's CDR3 is CASSDATQFLGLEAFF. DNA for the CDR3: TGTGCCAGCAGCGACGCGACACAGTTCCTGGGGCTTGAAGCTTTCTTT.

CDR3 DNA sequence: TGTGCCAGCAGTTTTCGGACAGGGTCCTACGAGCAGTACTTC. This encodes CASSFRTGSYEQYF. The chain combines TRBV27 with TRBJ2-7, with 8 bases lining up with TRBD1. Germline CDR1 is MNHEY and CDR2 is SMNVEV (reference sequence). The CDR3 spans 14 residues. Trimming removed 3 bases from V and 1 base from J; junction bases left unmatched: 2.

The V and J genes are TRBV15 and TRBJ2-1; 9 bases line up with TRBD2. The junction had 11 bases not matched to a gene; V was cut back by 4 bases and J by 7 bases. This CDR3 region has 16 residues. Germline V gene lookup returns CDR1 LNHNV and CDR2 YYDKDF (reference sequence). Here the CDR3 DNA reads TGTGCCACCAGCAAGAAAAATAGCGGGAGTAGGAATGAGCAGTTCTTC. Protein product: CATSKKNSGSRNEQFF.

V gene TRBV6-5 combines with J gene TRBJ1-1, with D possibly matching TRBD1 (6 bases). This CDR3 is 14 amino acids long. V dropped 7 bases and J dropped 10 bases, with 22 bases sitting between them. Germline V gene data show CDR1 as MNHEY and CDR2 as SVGAGI. The chain's CDR3 is CASILGRGSLGAFF. CDR3 DNA sequence: TGTGCCAGCATTCTGGGCAGGGGTAGCCTGGGAGCTTTCTTT.

The chain joins TRBV24-1 to TRBJ2-3; 13 nucleotides line up with TRBD2. The V segment lost 3 bases and the J segment 2 bases; nucleotides outside the gene matches: 4. The CDR3 length is 17 residues. CDR1 and CDR2 (germline): KGHDR, SFDVKD. The CDR3 is CATSDPGTSGTTDTQYF. The CDR3 bases are TGTGCCACCAGTGATCCGGGGACTAGCGGGACCACAGATACGCAGTATTTT.

The V gene is TRBV15, the J gene TRBJ2-1; 8 bases fit TRBD1. J lost 8 bases, V lost 1 base, and 7 bases had no gene match. Germline CDR1 is LNHNV and CDR2 is YYDKDF (reference sequence). The CDR3 spans 15 residues. CDR3 nucleotide sequence: TGTGCCACCAGCAGAGCAGGTGGACAGGGTTATGAGCAGTTCTTC. Translating gives CATSRAGGQGYEQFF.

The V call is TRBV2, the J call TRBJ2-5, with 11 bases aligning to TRBD1. Germline V CDR1 and CDR2: SNHLY, FYNNEI. The CDR3 totals 15 residues. J lost 4 bases, V lost 2 bases, and 3 bases had no gene match. CDR3 nucleotide sequence: TGTGCCAGCAGTGAATACGGGACAGGGGGAGAGACCCAGTACTTC. Translated, it gives CASSEYGTGGETQYF. The full variable domain, its missing parts supplied by reference TRBV2 and TRBJ2-5, is EPEVTQTPSHQVTQMGQEVILRCVPISNHLYFYWYRQILGQKVEFLVSFYNNEISEKSEIFDDQFSVERPDGSNFTLKIRSTKLEDSAMYFCASSEYGTGGETQYFGPGTRLLVL.

This clone was seen just once. The chain recombines TRBV18 with TRBJ1-3; 8 positions match TRBD1. The CDR3 has 16 residues. V lost 6 bases and J lost 0; bases outside the gene matches: 7. Per the germline V gene, CDR1 is KGHSH and CDR2 is LQKENI. The CDR3 reads CASSPGTGSSGNTIYF. The DNA for the CDR3 is TGTGCCAGCTCTCCCGGGACAGGAAGCTCTGGAAACACCATATATTTT.

The chain carries TRBV7-3 and TRBJ2-2; no definite D call. Germline V CDR1 and CDR2: SGHTA, FQGTGA. The V gene lost 1 base and the J gene lost 2 bases, with 11 bases spanning the gap. CDR3 length equals 16 residues. The CDR3 DNA is TGTGCCAGCAGCTTAATCCCCGCAGATAACACCGGGGAGCTGTTTTTT. Protein sequence: CASSLIPADNTGELFF.

The count of this clone is one. This chain links TRBV5-4 with TRBJ2-1, with 9 bases identical to TRBD2. The V and J ends lost 0 bases and 8 bases, in that order; junction bases with no gene match: 6. The CDR3 runs 15 residues. CDR1 SGHNT and CDR2 YYREEE come from the germline V gene (reference sequence). CDR3 nucleotide sequence: TGTGCCAGCAGCTTGGTGGGGCGGGAGGGCTATGAGCAGTTCTTC. The encoded protein is CASSLVGREGYEQFF.

The V call is TRBV9, the J call TRBJ2-3, with 12 bases matching TRBD2. J lost 2 bases, V lost 3 bases, and 4 bases had no gene match. The CDR3 consists of 16 residues. Germline V gives CDR1 SGDLS, CDR2 YYNGEE. CDR3 in amino acids: CASSGGLAGYTDTQYF. The CDR3 region has the DNA TGTGCCAGCAGCGGTGGACTAGCGGGATACACAGATACGCAGTATTTT. Full variable domain (rest looked up from reference TRBV9 and TRBJ2-3): DSGVTQTPKHLITATGQRVTLRCSPRSGDLSVYWYQQSLDQGLQFLIQYYNGEERAKGNILERFSAQQFPDLHSELNLSSLELGDSALYFCASSGGLAGYTDTQYFGPGTRLTVL.

The chain has TRBV18 and TRBJ1-1; unclear D gene. The CDR3 totals 12 residues. Germline V lookup: CDR1 KGHSH, CDR2 LQKENI. V was shortened by 3 bases and J by 2 bases, with 4 bases between the two germline ends. This CDR3 reads CASSPRNTEAFF. In DNA, the CDR3 is TGTGCCAGCTCACCTCGTAACACTGAAGCTTTCTTT.

The chain has TRBV28 and TRBJ1-5; D is unresolved. The germline gives CDR1 MDHEN, CDR2 SYDVKM. The CDR3 has 16 residues. The ends were cut back, 8 bases at V and 0 bases at J, with 17 bases in the middle. The CDR3 DNA follows: TGTGCCAGCCCACCCTCGTCGGACTATAGCAATCAGCCCCAGCATTTT. As protein: CASPPSSDYSNQPQHF.

The chain uses TRBV5-8 and TRBJ2-3; unclear D gene. CDR3 size: 11 residues. From germline, CDR1 is SGHTS and CDR2 YDEGEE. The V gene lost 2 bases and the J gene lost 8 bases, with 6 bases spanning the gap. The CDR3 here is CASSFSGTQYF. For the CDR3, the DNA is TGTGCCAGCAGCTTTTCGGGTACGCAGTATTTT.

This clone was seen a single time. V usage is TRBV13 and J usage is TRBJ2-3, with 7 bases that match TRBD2. Germline-derived CDR1 and CDR2 are PRHDT and FYEKMQ (reference sequence). The CDR3 totals 17 residues. V was pared by 4 bases and J by 3 bases, with 13 bases of the junction left unmatched. The CDR3 DNA follows: TGTGCCAGCAGCTCCTATAGCGGGCAACCGAGGACAGATACGCAGTATTTT. Amino acids: CASSSYSGQPRTDTQYF. The whole variable domain, remainder taken from reference TRBV13 and TRBJ2-3, is AAGVIQSPRHLIKEKRETATLKCYPIPRHDTVYWYQQGPGQDPQFLISFYEKMQSDKGSIPDRFSAQQFSDYHSELNMSSLELGDSALYFCASSSYSGQPRTDTQYFGPGTRLTVL.

The J gene is TRBJ2-7, the V gene TRBV5-6; TRBD1 aligns across 8 bases. Germline V gene data show CDR1 as SGHDT and CDR2 as YYEEEE. The V gene end was trimmed by 4 bases and the J gene end by 3 bases; junction bases not matched to a gene: 6. The CDR3 loop spans 14 amino acids. CDR3 bases: TGTGCCAGCAGCCTGGACAGGGTGGACTACGAGCAGTACTTC. It encodes CASSLDRVDYEQYF.

The J gene is TRBJ2-6, the V gene TRBV7-6, with TRBD1 as a possible D gene (5 bases). The germline CDR1 and CDR2 sequences are SGHVS and FNYEAQ. The CDR3 extends over 20 amino acids. Trimming stripped 5 bases from V and 0 bases from J, with 23 bases between. CDR3 residues: CASSPTSVGPLGSGANVLTF. The CDR3 nucleotides read TGTGCCAGCAGCCCTACTTCGGTGGGGCCGCTAGGCTCTGGGGCCAACGTCCTGACTTTC.

The V gene is TRBV30, the J gene TRBJ1-5, with TRBD1 matching over 7 bases. Per germline, CDR1 GTSNPN and CDR2 SVGIG (reference sequence). CDR3 length: 18 amino acids. J lost 2 bases, V lost 3 bases, and 16 bases had no gene match. This CDR3 reads CAWSPWDRQGRGNQPQHF. DNA for the CDR3: TGTGCCTGGAGCCCGTGGGACCGACAGGGTAGGGGCAATCAGCCCCAGCATTTT.

The genes are TRBV18 and TRBJ2-1, with D possibly TRBD1 on 6 matching bases. The CDR3 has 15 residues. CDR1 is KGHSH, CDR2 LQKENI, per germline. V shed 0 bases and J shed 12 bases, with 18 bases lying between them. CDR3 in amino acids: CASSPPNRASILQFF. The DNA of the CDR3 is TGTGCCAGCTCACCACCGAACAGGGCGAGCATTTTGCAGTTCTTC.

Worth noting for this clone: Other DNA sequences from this sample encode an identical CDR3 as well. This chain uses TRBV29-1 with TRBJ1-1; TRBD1 agrees at 8 bases. Trimming at V came to 6 bases and at J to 2 bases, leaving 2 bases not matched to a gene. In germline, CDR1 is SQVTM, CDR2 ANQGSEA. The CDR3 is 12 amino acids. CDR3 sequence: CSVDRGNTEAFF. CDR3 in DNA: TGCAGCGTAGACAGGGGCAACACTGAAGCTTTCTTT.

J is TRBJ1-6 and V is TRBV10-3; D not resolved. Trimming left V 4 bases short and J 8 bases short, with 12 bases between. The length of the CDR3 is 14 residues. The germline CDR1 and CDR2 sequences are ENHRY and SYGVKD. The CDR3 loop is CAISGPHTHSPLHF. CDR3 nucleotides: TGTGCCATCAGTGGGCCCCACACCCATTCACCCCTCCACTTT.

V is TRBV18 and J is TRBJ1-1, with D perhaps matching TRBD1 (6 bases). Trimming removed 3 bases at V and 7 bases at J, with 9 bases between. CDR3 length equals 12 residues. In germline, CDR1 is KGHSH, CDR2 LQKENI. The CDR3 region is CASSPRGGEAFF. The CDR3 coding sequence is TGTGCCAGCTCACCGAGGGGGGGTGAAGCTTTCTTT.